The rows below give T cell receptor beta chains drawn from one sample of a study of control samples from healthy donors and cancer patients. Clones were sequenced by immunoSEQ multiplex PCR, and TCRdb holds only the in-frame ones, with some missing. This sample has about 130,000 clones, with 70% to 90% found just once. The specimen was blood. The receptors were gathered from a man aged 50-59 years in good health. Each CDR3 is given with its conserved first and last residue. D genes are given only for firm matches. The size of a clone is reported for some rows only, either as once, few or many, or as a class for expanded clones.

J gene	V gene	D gene	clone size	CDR3 DNA	CDR3 protein
TRBJ1-1	TRBV29-1	NA	NA	TGCAGCGTCGGCACAGGGAACACTGAAGCTTTCTTT	CSVGTGNTEAFF
TRBJ2-7	TRBV27	NA	NA	TGTGCCAGCAGTATCGAGATCGGACAGAACTACGAGCAGTACTTC	CASSIEIGQNYEQYF
TRBJ1-2	TRBV28	TRBD1	NA	TGTGCCAGCAGTTCTGAACGGGACAGGGTATTATCTCACTATGGCTACACCTTC	CASSSERDRVLSHYGYTF
TRBJ2-3	TRBV5-1	TRBD2	NA	TGCGCCAGCAGCGTCCCCGAGCTAGCGGGAGCAGATACGCAGTATTTT	CASSVPELAGADTQYF
TRBJ1-3	TRBV3-1/TRBV3-2	TRBD1	NA	TGTGCCAGCAGCCCCCGACAGGGAAGCTCTGGAAACACCATATATTTT	CASSPRQGSSGNTIYF
TRBJ1-1	TRBV5-5	TRBD1	NA	TGTGCCAGCAGCCGAACCCCGAAACAGGGGGGTAACACTGAAGCTTTCTTT	CASSRTPKQGGNTEAFF
TRBJ2-3	TRBV7-3	TRBD2	NA	TGTGCCAGCAGTGATCCTAGCGGGGGGCCCGGTACGCAGTATTTT	CASSDPSGGPGTQYF
TRBJ2-7	TRBV4-1	NA	NA	TGCGCCAGCAGCGGAGGCAGGGGGGCTACGAAGCAGTACTTC	CASSGGRGATKQYF
TRBJ1-1	TRBV20-1	NA	few	TGCAGTGCCGTACACAGTGAAGCTTTCTTT	CSAVHSEAFF
TRBJ2-2	TRBV6-4	NA	NA	TGTGCCAGCGCCCGACAGGGAGGCACCGGGGAGCTGTTTTTT	CASARQGGTGELFF
TRBJ2-1	TRBV5-8	NA	NA	TGTGCCAGCAGCTTCCCCCCGAGACCAGGCTACGGTTACAATGAGCAGTTCTTC	CASSFPPRPGYGYNEQFF
TRBJ1-2	TRBV9	TRBD1	once	TGTGCCAGCAGCGAGCCCGGGACAGAAGGATCTAACTATGGCTACACCTTC	CASSEPGTEGSNYGYTF
TRBJ1-5	TRBV24-1	NA	NA	TGTGCCACCAGGGCCGGAGGGCCAAACAATCAGCCCCAGCATTTT	CATRAGGPNNQPQHF
TRBJ2-1	TRBV5-1	NA	NA	TGCGCCAGCAGACTTGGGGGCAGCTCCTACAATGAGCAGTTCTTC	CASRLGGSSYNEQFF
TRBJ2-7	TRBV5-4	NA	NA	TGTGCCAGCAGCGCAAGACAGGCCTCCTACGAGCAGTACTTC	CASSARQASYEQYF
TRBJ2-5	TRBV2	NA	NA	TGTGCCACCAGTTTTGGCGAGACCCAGTACTTC	CATSFGETQYF
TRBJ2-3	TRBV27	NA	NA	TGTGCCAGCAGTTCTGCGGGAAGGGATACGCAGTATTTT	CASSSAGRDTQYF
TRBJ1-2	TRBV19	TRBD1	NA	TGTGCCAGTAGTCGGACAGGGCGAGTTGGCTACACCTTC	CASSRTGRVGYTF
TRBJ2-1	TRBV28	TRBD1	NA	TGTGCCAGCAGTTTATATTGGACAGGGGGCGTTAGTCATGAGCAGTTCTTC	CASSLYWTGGVSHEQFF
TRBJ1-6	TRBV19	TRBD1	NA	TGTGCCAGTAATCCTGGGACAGGGAGCTCCTATAATTCACCCCTCCACTTT	CASNPGTGSSYNSPLHF
TRBJ2-7	TRBV5-1	NA	NA	TGCGCCAGCAGCTTGCTTCCAGGGCGGTACGAGCAGTACTTC	CASSLLPGRYEQYF
TRBJ2-4	TRBV15	NA	NA	TGTGCCACCCGGGCCAAAAACATTCAGTACTTC	CATRAKNIQYF
TRBJ2-6	TRBV5-1	NA	once	TGCGCCAGCAGCTTGTGGCAGATCTCTGGGGCCAACGTCCTGACTTTC	CASSLWQISGANVLTF
TRBJ2-3	TRBV6-2/TRBV6-3	TRBD1	NA	TGTGCCAGCAGTAGACAGGGAAACACAGATACGCAGTATTTT	CASSRQGNTDTQYF